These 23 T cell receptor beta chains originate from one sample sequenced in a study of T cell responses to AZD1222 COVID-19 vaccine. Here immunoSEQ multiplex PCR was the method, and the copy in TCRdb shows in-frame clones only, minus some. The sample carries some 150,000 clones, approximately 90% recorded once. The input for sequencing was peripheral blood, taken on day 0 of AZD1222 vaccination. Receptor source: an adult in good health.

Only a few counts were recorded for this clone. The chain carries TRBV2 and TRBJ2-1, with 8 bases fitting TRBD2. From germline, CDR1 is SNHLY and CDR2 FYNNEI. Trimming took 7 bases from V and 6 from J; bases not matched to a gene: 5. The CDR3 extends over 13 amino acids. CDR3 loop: CASTFSGANEQFF. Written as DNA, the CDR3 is TGTGCCAGCACCTTTAGCGGGGCCAATGAGCAGTTCTTC. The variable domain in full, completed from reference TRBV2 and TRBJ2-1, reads EPEVTQTPSHQVTQMGQEVILRCVPISNHLYFYWYRQILGQKVEFLVSFYNNEISEKSEIFDDQFSVERPDGSNFTLKIRSTKLEDSAMYFCASTFSGANEQFFGPGTRLTVL.

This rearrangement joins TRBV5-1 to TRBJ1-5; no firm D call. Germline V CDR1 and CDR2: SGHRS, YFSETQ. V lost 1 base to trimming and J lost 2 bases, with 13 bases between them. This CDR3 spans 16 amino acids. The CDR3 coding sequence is TGCGCCAGCAGCTTGCATGGTGGAGAAGGCAATCAGCCCCAGCATTTT. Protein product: CASSLHGGEGNQPQHF.

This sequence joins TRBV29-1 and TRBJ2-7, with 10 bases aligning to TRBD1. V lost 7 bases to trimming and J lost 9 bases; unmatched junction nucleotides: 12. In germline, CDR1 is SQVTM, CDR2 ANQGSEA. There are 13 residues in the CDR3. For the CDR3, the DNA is TGCAGCGCATCGACAGGGGGCGAGGGCGCGCAGTACTTC. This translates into CSASTGGEGAQYF.

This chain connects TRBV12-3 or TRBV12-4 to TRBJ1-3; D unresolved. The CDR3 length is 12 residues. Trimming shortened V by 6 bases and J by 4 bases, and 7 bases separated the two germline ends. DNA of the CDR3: TGTGCCAGCAGCATAGCGGGAAACACCATATATTTT. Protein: CASSIAGNTIYF.

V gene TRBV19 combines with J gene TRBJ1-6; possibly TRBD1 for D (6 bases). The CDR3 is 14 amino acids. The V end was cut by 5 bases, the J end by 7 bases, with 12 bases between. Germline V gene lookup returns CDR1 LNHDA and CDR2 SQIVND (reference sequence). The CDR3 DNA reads TGTGCCAGTAGTTGGAGGCAGGGGAATTCACCCCTCCACTTT. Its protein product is CASSWRQGNSPLHF.

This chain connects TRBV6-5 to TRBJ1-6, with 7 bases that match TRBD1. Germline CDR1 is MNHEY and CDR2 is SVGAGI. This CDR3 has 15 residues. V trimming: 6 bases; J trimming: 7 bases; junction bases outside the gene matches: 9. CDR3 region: CASSRRQGGNSPLHF. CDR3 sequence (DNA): TGTGCCAGCAGCCGTCGACAGGGAGGGAATTCACCCCTCCACTTT.

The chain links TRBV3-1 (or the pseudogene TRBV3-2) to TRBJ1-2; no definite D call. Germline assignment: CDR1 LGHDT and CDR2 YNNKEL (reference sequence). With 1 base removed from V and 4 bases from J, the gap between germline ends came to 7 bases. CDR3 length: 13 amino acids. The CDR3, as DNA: TGTGCCAGCAGCCAAGCGATGGGCTATGGCTACACCTTC. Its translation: CASSQAMGYGYTF.

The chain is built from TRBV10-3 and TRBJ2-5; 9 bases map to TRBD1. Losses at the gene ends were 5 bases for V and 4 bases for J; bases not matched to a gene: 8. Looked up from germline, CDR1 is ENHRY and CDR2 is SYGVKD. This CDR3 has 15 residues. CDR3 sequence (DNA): TGTGCCATCAGTACCCCTACAGGGGGCTTAGAGACCCAGTACTTC. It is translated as CAISTPTGGLETQYF.

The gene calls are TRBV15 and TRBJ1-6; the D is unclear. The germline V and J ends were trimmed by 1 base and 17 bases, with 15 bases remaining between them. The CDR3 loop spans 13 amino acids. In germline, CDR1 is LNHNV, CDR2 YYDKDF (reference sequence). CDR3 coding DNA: TGTGCCACCAGCAGAGCCCTCGGCTTAAGGGTCCACTTT. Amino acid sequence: CATSRALGLRVHF.

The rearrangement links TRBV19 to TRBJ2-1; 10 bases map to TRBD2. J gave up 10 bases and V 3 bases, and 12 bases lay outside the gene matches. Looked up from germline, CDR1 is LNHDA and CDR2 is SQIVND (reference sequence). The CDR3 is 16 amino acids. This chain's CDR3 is CASSIGLAGVRWEQFF. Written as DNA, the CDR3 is TGTGCCAGTAGTATCGGCCTAGCGGGAGTTCGTTGGGAGCAGTTCTTC.

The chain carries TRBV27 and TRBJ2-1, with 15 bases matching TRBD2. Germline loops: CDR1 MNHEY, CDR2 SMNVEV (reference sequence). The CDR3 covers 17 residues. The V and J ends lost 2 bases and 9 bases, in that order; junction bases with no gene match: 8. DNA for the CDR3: TGTGCCAGCAGTTTACCATCCCGGACTAGCGGGAGGGGTGAGCAGTTCTTC. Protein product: CASSLPSRTSGRGEQFF.

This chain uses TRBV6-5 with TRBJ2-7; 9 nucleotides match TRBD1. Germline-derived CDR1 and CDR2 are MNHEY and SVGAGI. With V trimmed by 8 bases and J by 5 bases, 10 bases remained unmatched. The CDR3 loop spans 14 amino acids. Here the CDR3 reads CASERTGEGDEQYF. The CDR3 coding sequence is TGTGCCAGCGAGAGGACAGGGGAGGGCGACGAGCAGTACTTC.

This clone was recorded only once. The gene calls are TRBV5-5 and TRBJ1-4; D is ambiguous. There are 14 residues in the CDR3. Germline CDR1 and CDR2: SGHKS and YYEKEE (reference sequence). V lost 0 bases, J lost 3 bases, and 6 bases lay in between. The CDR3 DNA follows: TGTGCCAGCAGCTTGGGGGATGCTAATGAAAAACTGTTTTTT. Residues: CASSLGDANEKLFF.

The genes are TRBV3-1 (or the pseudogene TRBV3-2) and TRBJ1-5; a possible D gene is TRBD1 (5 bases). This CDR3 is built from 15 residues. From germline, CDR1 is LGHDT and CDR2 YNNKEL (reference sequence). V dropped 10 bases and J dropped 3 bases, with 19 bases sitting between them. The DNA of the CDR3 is TGTGCCACGTACAGGATCAGGCGAGACAATCAGCCCCAGCATTTT. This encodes CATYRIRRDNQPQHF.

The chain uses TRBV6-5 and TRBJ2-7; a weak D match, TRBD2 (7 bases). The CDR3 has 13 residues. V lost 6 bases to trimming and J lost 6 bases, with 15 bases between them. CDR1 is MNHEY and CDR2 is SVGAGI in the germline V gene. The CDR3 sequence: CASRNNREGEQYF. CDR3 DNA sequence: TGTGCCAGCAGGAACAACAGGGAGGGCGAGCAGTACTTC.

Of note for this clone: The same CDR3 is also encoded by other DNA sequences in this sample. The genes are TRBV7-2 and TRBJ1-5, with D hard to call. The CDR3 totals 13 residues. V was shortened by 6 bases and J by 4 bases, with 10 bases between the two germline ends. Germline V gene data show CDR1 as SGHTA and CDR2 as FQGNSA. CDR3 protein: CASSLSSNQPQHF. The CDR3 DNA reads TGTGCCAGCAGTCTTTCCAGTAATCAGCCCCAGCATTTT.

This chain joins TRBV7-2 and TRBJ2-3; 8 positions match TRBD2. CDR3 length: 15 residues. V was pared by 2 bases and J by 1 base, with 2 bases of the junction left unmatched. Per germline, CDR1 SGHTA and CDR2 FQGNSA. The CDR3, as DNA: TGTGCCAGCAGCTTACAAGCGGGAGGCACAGATACGCAGTATTTT. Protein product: CASSLQAGGTDTQYF.

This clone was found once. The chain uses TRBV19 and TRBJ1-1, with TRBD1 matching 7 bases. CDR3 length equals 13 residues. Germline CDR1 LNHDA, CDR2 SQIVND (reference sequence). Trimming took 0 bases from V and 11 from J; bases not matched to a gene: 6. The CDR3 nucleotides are TGTGCCAGTAGTATAGAAGAGGGGGCTAAGGCTTTCTTT. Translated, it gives CASSIEEGAKAFF.

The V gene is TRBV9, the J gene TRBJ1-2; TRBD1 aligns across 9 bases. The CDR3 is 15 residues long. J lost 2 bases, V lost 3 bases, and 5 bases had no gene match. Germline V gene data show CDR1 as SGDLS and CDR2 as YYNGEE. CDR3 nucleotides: TGTGCCAGCAGCGCAACAGGGGGCTCCAACTATGGCTACACCTTC. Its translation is CASSATGGSNYGYTF.

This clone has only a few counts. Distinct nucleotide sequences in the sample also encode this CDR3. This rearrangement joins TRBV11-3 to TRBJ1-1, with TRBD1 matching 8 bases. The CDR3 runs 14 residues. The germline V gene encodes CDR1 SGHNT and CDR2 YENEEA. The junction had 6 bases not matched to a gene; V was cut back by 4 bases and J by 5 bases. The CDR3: CASSSDRGGTEAFF. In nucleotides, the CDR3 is TGTGCCAGCAGCTCAGACAGGGGAGGGACTGAAGCTTTCTTT.

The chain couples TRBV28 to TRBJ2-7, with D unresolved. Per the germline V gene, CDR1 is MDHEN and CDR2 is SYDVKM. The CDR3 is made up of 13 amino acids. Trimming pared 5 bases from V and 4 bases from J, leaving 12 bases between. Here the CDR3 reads CASSLGPIYEQYF. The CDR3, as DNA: TGTGCCAGCAGTCTCGGCCCTATTTACGAGCAGTACTTC.

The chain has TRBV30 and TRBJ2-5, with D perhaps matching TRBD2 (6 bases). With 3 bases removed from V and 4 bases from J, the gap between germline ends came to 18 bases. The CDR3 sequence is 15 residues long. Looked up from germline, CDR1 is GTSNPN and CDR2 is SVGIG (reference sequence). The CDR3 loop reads CAWRIGVTGRETQYF. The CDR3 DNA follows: TGTGCCTGGAGAATCGGGGTGACCGGGAGAGAGACCCAGTACTTC.

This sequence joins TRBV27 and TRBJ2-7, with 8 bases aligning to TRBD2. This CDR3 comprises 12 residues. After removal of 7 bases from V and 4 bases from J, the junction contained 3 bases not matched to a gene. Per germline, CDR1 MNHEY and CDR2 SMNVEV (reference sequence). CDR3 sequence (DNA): TGTGCCAGCACTCCGGGGGGGTACGAGCAGTACTTC. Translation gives CASTPGGYEQYF.